This T cell receptor (beta chain) stems from a study of identical twins' blood T cells. Study information: Around 50 million reads covered roughly six alpha-chain and roughly six beta-chain libraries.

V gave up 3 bases and J gave up 9 bases; unmatched junction bases: 5. CDR3 length: 13 amino acids. Libraries were made from RNA as TCR cDNA, using a modified protocol. TCRdb reanalysed the 5' RACE reads using MiXCR and keeps one entry per CDR3 protein. The sample lists 350,000 to 400,000 distinct CDR3 sequences; 25% to 35% were seen once. The J gene is TRBJ2-5, the V gene TRBV12-3 or TRBV12-4; 9 bases match TRBD2. The source is a woman aged 18-49 years in good health. The sequencing sample was made of PBMCs. The CDR3 DNA is TGTGCCAGCAGTTTTCGAGCGGGGGGAGCCCAGTACTTC. Protein sequence: CASSFRAGGAQYF.